This is a list of T cell receptor beta chains from one sample in a study of T cell responses to AZD1222 COVID-19 vaccine. TCRdb's table, derived via immunoSEQ multiplex PCR, lists solely in-frame clones and lacks some. This table has tens of thousands of clones, 85% to 90% appearing once. The source material was peripheral blood, sampled 28 days after the second AZD1222 dose. The receptors come from an adult who received the AZD1222 COVID-19 vaccine. Each CDR3 is given with its conserved first and last residue. The D gene is left open where the match is weak. Only some rows state a clone size, as once, few, many or a class for expanded clones.

CDR3: CATSRKEADGYTF; DNA: TGTGCCACCAGTCGGAAGGAGGCAGATGGCTACACCTTC; J: TRBJ1-2; V: TRBV24-1; size: -; D: -
CDR3: CASSPPLDPSARGYTF; DNA: TGTGCCAGCTCACCGCCCCTGGACCCCTCCGCGCGCGGCTACACCTTC; J: TRBJ1-2; V: TRBV18; size: -; D: -
CDR3: CATSRDDLRRYPNYGYTF; DNA: TGTGCCACCAGCAGAGATGATCTGCGGCGGTATCCTAACTATGGCTACACCTTC; J: TRBJ1-2; V: TRBV15; size: few; D: -
CDR3: CASSDNGAPDSGNTIYF; DNA: TGTGCCAGCAGCGATAACGGGGCTCCAGACTCTGGAAACACCATATATTTT; J: TRBJ1-3; V: TRBV7-8; size: -; D: -
CDR3: CAWKGGSANEKLFF; DNA: TGTGCCTGGAAGGGGGGGTCGGCTAATGAAAAACTGTTTTTT; J: TRBJ1-4; V: TRBV30; size: once; D: -
CDR3: CASRPLRDLVYGYTF; DNA: TGTGCCAGCCGACCCCTAAGGGACTTAGTCTATGGCTACACCTTC; J: TRBJ1-2; V: TRBV6-5; size: -; D: -
CDR3: CASGTANSYEQYF; DNA: TGTGCCAGCGGGACAGCGAACTCCTACGAGCAGTACTTC; J: TRBJ2-7; V: TRBV27; size: -; D: TRBD1
CDR3: CASSAWDSSNQPQHF; DNA: TGTGCCAGCAGCGCTTGGGACAGTAGCAATCAGCCCCAGCATTTT; J: TRBJ1-5; V: TRBV7-9; size: few; D: TRBD1
CDR3: CASSQVDRSSYEQYF; DNA: TGCGCCAGCAGCCAAGTGGACCGAAGCTCCTACGAGCAGTACTTC; J: TRBJ2-7; V: TRBV5-1; size: -; D: -
CDR3: CASSWTGSGGETQYF; DNA: TGTGCCAGCAGCTGGACAGGGTCTGGGGGCGAGACCCAGTACTTC; J: TRBJ2-5; V: TRBV6-2/TRBV6-3; size: -; D: TRBD1
CDR3: CASRGQRTEAFF; DNA: TGTGCCAGCAGGGGACAGCGCACTGAAGCTTTCTTT; J: TRBJ1-1; V: TRBV2; size: -; D: TRBD1
CDR3: CASSFGGSLLGELFF; DNA: TGTGCCAGCAGTTTTGGGGGAAGCCTGCTCGGGGAGCTGTTTTTT; J: TRBJ2-2; V: TRBV27; size: -; D: -
CDR3: CASSVLVGDYGYTF; DNA: TGCGCCAGCAGCGTTTTAGTCGGGGACTATGGCTACACCTTC; J: TRBJ1-2; V: TRBV5-1; size: few; D: -
CDR3: CATSDFRGGTDTQYF; DNA: TGTGCCACCAGTGATTTCCGGGGGGGCACAGATACGCAGTATTTT; J: TRBJ2-3; V: TRBV24-1; size: -; D: TRBD2
CDR3: CASSPTSTDTGELFF; DNA: TGTGCCAGCAGCCCGACTAGCACCGACACCGGGGAGCTGTTTTTT; J: TRBJ2-2; V: TRBV7-2; size: -; D: TRBD2
CDR3: CATGQGLYEQYF; DNA: TGTGCCACGGGACAGGGGCTCTACGAGCAGTACTTC; J: TRBJ2-7; V: TRBV10-3; size: medium-sized; D: TRBD1